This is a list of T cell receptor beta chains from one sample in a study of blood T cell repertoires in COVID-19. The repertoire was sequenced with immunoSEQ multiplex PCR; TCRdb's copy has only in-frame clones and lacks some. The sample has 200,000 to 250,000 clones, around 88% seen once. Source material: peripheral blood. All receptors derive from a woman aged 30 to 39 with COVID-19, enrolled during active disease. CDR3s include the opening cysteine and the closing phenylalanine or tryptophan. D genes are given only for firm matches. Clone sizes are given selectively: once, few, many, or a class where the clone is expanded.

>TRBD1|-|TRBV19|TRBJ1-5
TGTGCCACAAACAGACAGGGGCGAGGCAATCAGCCCCAGCATTTT
CATNRQGRGNQPQHF
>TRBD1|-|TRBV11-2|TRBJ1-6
TGTGCCAGCAGCTTATCAACAGGGGATAATTCACCCCTCCACTTT
CASSLSTGDNSPLHF
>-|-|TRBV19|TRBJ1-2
TGTGCCAGTAGTATCTCGACAGGCTATGGCTACACCTTC
CASSISTGYGYTF
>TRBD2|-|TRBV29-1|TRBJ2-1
TGCAGCGTTGATACTAGCGGGAGCTACAATGAGCAGTTCTTC
CSVDTSGSYNEQFF
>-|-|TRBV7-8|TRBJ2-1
TGTGCCAGCAGCTTAATCGTCTCCGCATATAGGCAGTTCTTC
CASSLIVSAYRQFF
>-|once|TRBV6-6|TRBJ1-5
TGTGCCAGCAGTCGCCAACGAGACCAGGGAAGCCGTCAGCCCCAGCATTTT
CASSRQRDQGSRQPQHF
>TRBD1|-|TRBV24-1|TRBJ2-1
TGTGCCACCAGTGACTGGACAGGGATGGATGAGCAGTTCTTC
CATSDWTGMDEQFF
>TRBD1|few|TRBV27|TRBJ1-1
TGTGCCAGCAGTTCGGAACAGGGGGTGAACACTGAAGCTTTCTTT
CASSSEQGVNTEAFF
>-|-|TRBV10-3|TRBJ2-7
TGTGCCATCCGCGGAGACCCCCACGAGCAGTACTTC
CAIRGDPHEQYF
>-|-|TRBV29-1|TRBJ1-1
TGCAGCGTTGAAGATCTAGGAGGGAGGGACACTGAAGCTTTCTTT
CSVEDLGGRDTEAFF
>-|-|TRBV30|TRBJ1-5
TGTGCCTGGAGTTACGGGACACTCCACGGAATTAATAGCAATCAGCCCCAGCATTTT
CAWSYGTLHGINSNQPQHF
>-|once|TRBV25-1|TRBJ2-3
TGTGCCAGCAGGGGGAGGGGGGCGCACACAGATACGCAGTATTTT
CASRGRGAHTDTQYF
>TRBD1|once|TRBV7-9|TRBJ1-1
TGTGCCAGCAGCCCCGACAGGACAGGGCGAAACACTGAAGCTTTCTTT
CASSPDRTGRNTEAFF
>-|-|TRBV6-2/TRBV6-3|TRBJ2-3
TGTGCCAGCAGTTACAGCTCCGGGGGACAGACAACCACAGATACGCAGTATTTT
CASSYSSGGQTTTDTQYF
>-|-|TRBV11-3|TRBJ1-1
TGTGCCAGCAGCTTAGATACGGGCCCGAGGGAGGGCACTGAAGCTTTCTTT
CASSLDTGPREGTEAFF
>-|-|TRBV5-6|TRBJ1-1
TGTGCCAGCAACCCCCCGGCGGGGACCCTCAACACTGAAGCTTTCTTT
CASNPPAGTLNTEAFF
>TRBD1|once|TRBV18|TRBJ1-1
TGTGCCAGCTCACCCACAGGGGCTTCTGAAGCTTTCTTT
CASSPTGASEAFF
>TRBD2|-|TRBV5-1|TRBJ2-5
TGCGCCAGCAGCTTGGGACTAGCGGAACATATACAAGAGACCCAGTACTTC
CASSLGLAEHIQETQYF
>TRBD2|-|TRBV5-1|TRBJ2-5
TGCGCCAGCAGCCCTGGACTAGGGGAGACCCAGTACTTC
CASSPGLGETQYF
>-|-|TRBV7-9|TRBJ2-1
TGTGCCACCCAGCCCGGGGGCTCCTACAATGAGCAGTTCTTC
CATQPGGSYNEQFF
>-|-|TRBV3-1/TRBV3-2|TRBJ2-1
TGTGCCAGCAGCCAAGAAGTGAGGGCTGAGCAGTTCTTC
CASSQEVRAEQFF
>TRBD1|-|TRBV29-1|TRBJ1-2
TGCAGCGTTGAAGAACCGCAGGGGGCTGAGGGCTACACCTTC
CSVEEPQGAEGYTF
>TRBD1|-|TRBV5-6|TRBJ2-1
TGTGCCAGCAGTTTTGACAGGGGTCAGAGTCAGCAGTTCTTC
CASSFDRGQSQQFF
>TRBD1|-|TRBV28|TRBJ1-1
TGTGCCAGCAGGTCACCGGGACAGGAGGACACTGAAGCTTTCTTT
CASRSPGQEDTEAFF
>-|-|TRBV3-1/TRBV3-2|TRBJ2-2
TGTGCCAGCAGCCAAGGACAGTTGGGGTACACCGGGGAGCTGTTTTTT
CASSQGQLGYTGELFF
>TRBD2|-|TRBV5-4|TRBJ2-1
TGTGCCAGCAGCTCCTCTAGCGGTGAGCAGTTCTTC
CASSSSSGEQFF
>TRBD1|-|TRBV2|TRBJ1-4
TGTGCCAGCAGCCGAAGATTACAGGGGGCTAATGAAAAACTGTTTTTT
CASSRRLQGANEKLFF
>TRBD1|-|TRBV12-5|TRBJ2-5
TGTGCTAGTGGTCCCCCTTGGGGGGACAGGGGAGATTGGGAGACCCAGTACTTC
CASGPPWGDRGDWETQYF
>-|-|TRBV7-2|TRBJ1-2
TGTGCCAGCAGCTCATCTAACTATGGCTACACCTTC
CASSSSNYGYTF
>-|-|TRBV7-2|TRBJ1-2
TGTGCCAGCAGCTTGGGCAGTCGCGGCTACACCTTC
CASSLGSRGYTF
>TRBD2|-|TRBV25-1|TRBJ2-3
TGTGCCAGCAGTGATGGGTGGGGAGGGACAGATACGCAGTATTTT
CASSDGWGGTDTQYF
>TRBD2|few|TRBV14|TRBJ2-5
TGTGCCAGCAGCCTCGGGATATCGACTAGCGGGATAAAAGAGACCCAGTACTTC
CASSLGISTSGIKETQYF
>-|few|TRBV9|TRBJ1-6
TGTGCCAGCAGCGTAGGAGGGTGGTCACCCCTCCACTTT
CASSVGGWSPLHF
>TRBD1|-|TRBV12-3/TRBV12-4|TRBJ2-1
TGTGCCAGCATCCCTGGGACAGGTCCCCAGTTCTTC
CASIPGTGPQFF
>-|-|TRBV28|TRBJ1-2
TGTGCCAGCAGTTTAGGACAGCCCTATGGCTACACCTTC
CASSLGQPYGYTF
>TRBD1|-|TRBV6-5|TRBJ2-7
TGTGCCAGCAGTTACTCAGACAGGGGGTTCGACGAGCAGTACTTC
CASSYSDRGFDEQYF
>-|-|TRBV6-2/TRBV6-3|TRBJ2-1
TGTGCCAGCAGTCCCCCGGGTACACTAGGCAATGAGCAGTTCTTC
CASSPPGTLGNEQFF
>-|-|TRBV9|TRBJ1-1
TGTGCCAGCAGCGCACAGGGACCTGGGACTGAAGCTTTCTTT
CASSAQGPGTEAFF
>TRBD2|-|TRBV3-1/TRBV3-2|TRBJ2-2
TGTGCCAGCAGCCTGGTAGCGGGGGGGTTCGACACCGGGGAGCTGTTTTTT
CASSLVAGGFDTGELFF
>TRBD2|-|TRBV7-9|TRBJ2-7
TGTGCCAGCAGCCATGGGACTAGTTTGTCCTACGAGCAGTACTTC
CASSHGTSLSYEQYF
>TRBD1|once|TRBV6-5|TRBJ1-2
TGTGCCAGCAGACCTGGGGACAGGGTCAGTGGCTACACCTTC
CASRPGDRVSGYTF
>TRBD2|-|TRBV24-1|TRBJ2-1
TGTGCCACCAGTGATTTAACTAGCGCCTCCTACAATGAGCAGTTCTTC
CATSDLTSASYNEQFF
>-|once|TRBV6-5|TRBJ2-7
TGTGCCAGCAGTTATTCCCCCCAGGAATACGAGCAGTACTTC
CASSYSPQEYEQYF
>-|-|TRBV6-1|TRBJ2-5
TGTGCCAGCAGTGAAGGACGGGCGGGGACCCAGTACTTC
CASSEGRAGTQYF
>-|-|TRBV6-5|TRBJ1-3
TGTGCCAGCAGCTCGACAGAGAAAAACACCATATATTTT
CASSSTEKNTIYF
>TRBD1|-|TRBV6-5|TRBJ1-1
TGTGCCAGCAGTTACGCCGGGACAGGGGTCACTGAAGCTTTCTTT
CASSYAGTGVTEAFF
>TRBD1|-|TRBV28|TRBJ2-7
TGTGCCAGCACGAGGGGGCATTACGAGCAGTACTTC
CASTRGHYEQYF
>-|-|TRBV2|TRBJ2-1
TGTGCCAGCAGTGGAGGAGGGACAGCCCAAAGCTCCTACAATGAGCAGTTCTTC
CASSGGGTAQSSYNEQFF
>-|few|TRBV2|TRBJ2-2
TGTGCCAGCAGTGCAAGGACTAACACCGGGGAGCTGTTTTTT
CASSARTNTGELFF